The entry below describes one T cell receptor (beta chain). These data are taken from a study of blood T cell repertoires in COVID-19. Study-level background: The United States, Italy and Spain supplied acute and convalescent COVID-19 samples. The cDNA or gDNA used as material had been derived from T cells, B-cell-depleted T cells, or PBMCs.

Patients from Seattle were sampled longitudinally, starting during active infection. Study processing details: Estimates of nucleated cell counts were drawn from the amplification of reference gene primers. Profiled with immunoSEQ multiplex PCR; TCRdb holds only in-frame clones, not every one. V and J calls and clone size follow that table, whereas D and trimming were derived from the DNA. The data contain just over 150,000 clones, approximately 86% of them seen just once; the ten biggest clones take up 6.5% to 9%. In germline, CDR1 is WNHNN, CDR2 SYGVQD (reference sequence). The trim removed 3 bases at V and 2 bases at J, leaving 7 bases unmatched. The length of the CDR3 is 16 residues.

The source material was peripheral blood. This receptor was obtained from a middle-aged woman with COVID-19, enrolled during active disease. The rearrangement uses TRBV10-1 and TRBJ2-1, with 7 nucleotides matching TRBD2. As DNA, the CDR3 is TGCGCCAGCAGTGACGCCGGGACTACGACCTACAATGAGCAGTTCTTC. This codes for CASSDAGTTTYNEQFF.